The T cell receptor beta chain under discussion was sequenced for a study of immune evolution from preneoplasia to lung adenocarcinoma. Broader study findings: Later-stage lesions appeared to have more T cells, more diversity, less clonality.

This clone is large (0.1 to 1%) within its sample. Its antigen is not identified. The junction had 11 bases not matched to a gene; V was cut back by 4 bases and J by 4 bases. Per germline, CDR1 SGDLS and CDR2 YYNGEE. The CDR3 runs 16 residues. Data came from immunoSEQ multiplex PCR; TCRdb stores just in-frame clones and leaves some out. Among 35,000 to 40,000 clones listed, 65% to 75% were seen once. Sequences were obtained from FFPE invasive lung adenocarcinoma tissue. This rearrangement joins TRBV9 to TRBJ2-3; 8 positions match TRBD1. The receptor comes from a person in their sixties or seventies with lung adenocarcinoma. CDR3 in amino acids: CASSFYGTGGPDTQYF. DNA for the CDR3: TGTGCCAGCAGCTTTTACGGGACAGGTGGCCCAGATACGCAGTATTTT. The whole variable domain, remainder taken from reference TRBV9 and TRBJ2-3, is DSGVTQTPKHLITATGQRVTLRCSPRSGDLSVYWYQQSLDQGLQFLIQYYNGEERAKGNILERFSAQQFPDLHSELNLSSLELGDSALYFCASSFYGTGGPDTQYFGPGTRLTVL.